Listed below are T cell receptor beta chains from one sample, sequenced in a study of blood T cell repertoires in COVID-19. Data came from immunoSEQ multiplex PCR; TCRdb stores just in-frame clones and leaves some out. The sample carries 150,000 to 200,000 clones, more than 85% recorded once. Sequenced input: peripheral blood. These receptors originate from a woman aged 55-70 years with COVID-19, enrolled during active disease. Each CDR3 is given with its conserved first and last residue. A D gene is named only where the DNA matches it firmly. Clone size is stated in some rows and not others, as once, few, many or a class when expanded.

>TRBV3-1/TRBV3-2|.|once|TRBJ2-5
CASSPGTGESETQYF
TGTGCCAGCAGCCCCGGAACGGGGGAGTCGGAGACCCAGTACTTC
>TRBV5-1|.|.|TRBJ1-1
CASSLTRTEAFF
TGCGCCAGCAGCTTGACGAGGACTGAAGCTTTCTTT
>TRBV28|.|.|TRBJ1-2
CASSFPRSTGSGRNGGYGYTF
TGTGCCAGCAGTTTTCCCCGGTCGACAGGATCCGGCAGAAATGGTGGCTATGGCTACACCTTC
>TRBV4-1|.|.|TRBJ2-3
CASRGEGTDTQYF
TGCGCCAGCAGGGGGGAGGGCACAGATACGCAGTATTTT
>TRBV25-1|TRBD1|.|TRBJ1-1
CASSTTGENTEAFF
TGTGCCAGCAGTACGACAGGGGAGAACACTGAAGCTTTCTTT
>TRBV15|TRBD2|.|TRBJ2-7
CATSRDTTSVYEQYF
TGTGCCACCAGCAGAGACACGACTAGCGTCTACGAGCAGTACTTC
>TRBV29-1|TRBD1|.|TRBJ2-3
CSVEEGQGATDTQYF
TGCAGCGTTGAAGAAGGACAGGGGGCGACAGATACGCAGTATTTT
>TRBV30|.|.|TRBJ1-5
CAWSIGVYQPQHF
TGTGCCTGGAGTATCGGTGTTTATCAGCCCCAGCATTTT
>TRBV19|.|.|TRBJ1-5
CASRAGAGFQPQHF
TGTGCCAGTCGGGCTGGGGCGGGATTTCAGCCCCAGCATTTT
>TRBV7-2|.|once|TRBJ1-2
CASSFNRADYGYTF
TGTGCCAGCAGCTTTAACAGGGCGGACTATGGCTACACCTTC
>TRBV4-3|TRBD1|.|TRBJ1-4
CASSQDTGVTNEKLFF
TGCGCCAGCAGCCAAGATACAGGGGTAACTAATGAAAAACTGTTTTTT
>TRBV6-5|.|.|TRBJ1-1
CASIRRTPTEAFF
TGTGCCAGCATTAGGAGGACCCCCACTGAAGCTTTCTTT
>TRBV7-2|.|.|TRBJ1-4
CASSPQSGSLGEKLFF
TGTGCCAGCAGCCCCCAAAGCGGGAGTTTAGGTGAAAAACTGTTTTTT
>TRBV3-1/TRBV3-2|.|.|TRBJ1-5
CASTISYRDHNSNQPQHF
TGTGCCAGCACCATTTCCTACAGGGACCATAATAGCAATCAGCCCCAGCATTTT
>TRBV4-3|.|.|TRBJ2-3
CASSQEANTDTQYF
TGCGCCAGCAGCCAAGAAGCTAATACAGATACGCAGTATTTT
>TRBV2|TRBD2|.|TRBJ2-3
CASSVSLGGLAGSKDTQYF
TGTGCCAGCAGTGTATCCTTGGGGGGACTAGCGGGGTCCAAAGATACGCAGTATTTT
>TRBV2|TRBD1|.|TRBJ1-3
CASSVSGTGSGNTIYF
TGTGCCAGCAGTGTTTCCGGGACAGGGTCGGGAAACACCATATATTTT
>TRBV10-3|TRBD1|.|TRBJ1-6
CAISESGQGASPLHF
TGTGCCATCAGTGAGTCGGGACAGGGGGCTTCACCCCTCCACTTT
>TRBV19|TRBD1|.|TRBJ1-5
CASRHRDRDQPQHF
TGTGCCAGTAGACACCGGGACAGGGACCAGCCCCAGCATTTT
>TRBV7-8|TRBD2|.|TRBJ2-7
CASSYLADPYEQYF
TGTGCCAGCAGCTACCTAGCGGACCCCTACGAGCAGTACTTC
>TRBV11-2|.|.|TRBJ1-1
CASSLEGFSAEAFF
TGTGCCAGCAGCTTAGAAGGTTTCAGCGCTGAAGCTTTCTTT
>TRBV9|TRBD1|.|TRBJ1-1
CASSVAGGPLNTEAFF
TGTGCCAGCAGCGTAGCAGGGGGCCCCTTGAACACTGAAGCTTTCTTT
>TRBV7-2|TRBD2|.|TRBJ2-1
CASSLTSGGAYNEQFF
TGTGCCAGCAGCCTCACTAGCGGGGGGGCCTACAATGAGCAGTTCTTC
>TRBV12-3/TRBV12-4|TRBD1|.|TRBJ1-5
CASSPGQGQPQHF
TGTGCCAGCAGCCCGGGACAGGGACAGCCCCAGCATTTT
>TRBV11-2|.|.|TRBJ1-6
CASSLAGQRTPLHF
TGTGCCAGCAGCTTAGCGGGACAAAGAACACCCCTCCACTTT
>TRBV5-6|TRBD1|.|TRBJ1-2
CASSLTGQVGDF
TGTGCCAGCAGCCTGACGGGACAGGTGGGGGATTTC
>TRBV6-5|.|.|TRBJ2-3
CASSWGESTDTQYF
TGTGCCAGCAGTTGGGGGGAAAGCACAGATACGCAGTATTTT
>TRBV19|.|.|TRBJ2-3
CATVPQLGAGSDTQYF
TGTGCCACCGTCCCCCAACTGGGAGCCGGCTCAGATACGCAGTATTTT
>TRBV9|.|.|TRBJ1-4
CASSRDTALPNEKLFF
TGTGCCAGCAGCAGGGACACAGCTCTTCCTAATGAAAAACTGTTTTTT
>TRBV9|TRBD1|.|TRBJ2-5
CASSVGGQGAETQYF
TGTGCCAGCAGCGTAGGAGGACAGGGGGCTGAGACCCAGTACTTC
>TRBV6-2/TRBV6-3|.|.|TRBJ2-7
CASSPRGALRWEQYF
TGTGCCAGCAGTCCCAGGGGGGCCCTCCGGTGGGAGCAGTACTTC
>TRBV7-2|.|.|TRBJ1-3
CASSLRVGSGNTIYF
TGTGCCAGCAGTCTGAGGGTAGGCTCTGGAAACACCATATATTTT
>TRBV6-1|TRBD1|.|TRBJ1-1
CASSVRDRGLSGTEAFF
TGTGCCAGCAGTGTCCGGGACAGGGGGCTCTCGGGCACTGAAGCTTTCTTT
>TRBV7-8|.|once|TRBJ1-1
CASSLLSGNTEAFF
TGTGCCAGCAGCTTATTATCCGGGAACACTGAAGCTTTCTTT
>TRBV4-2|TRBD1|.|TRBJ1-2
CASSQELSGRGQGYTF
TGTGCCAGCAGCCAAGAATTGTCAGGGCGGGGACAGGGTTACACCTTC
>TRBV6-5|.|once|TRBJ2-1
CASSLEGGVGNEQFF
TGTGCCAGCAGCCTGGAAGGGGGGGTGGGCAATGAGCAGTTCTTC
>TRBV5-6|.|.|TRBJ2-1
CASSLVPGNEQFF
TGTGCCAGCAGCTTGGTCCCCGGCAATGAGCAGTTCTTC
>TRBV15|TRBD1|.|TRBJ1-1
CATSRTGGSAFF
TGTGCCACCAGCAGAACAGGGGGCTCGGCTTTCTTT
>TRBV11-2|.|.|TRBJ1-1
CASRITTGNTEAFF
TGTGCCAGCAGGATCACTACGGGTAACACTGAAGCTTTCTTT
>TRBV7-9|.|.|TRBJ1-1
CASSLNSLNTEAFF
TGTGCCAGCAGCTTGAACAGCCTGAACACTGAAGCTTTCTTT
>TRBV28|TRBD1|.|TRBJ1-6
CASSTRDSPTSPLHF
TGTGCCAGCAGTACCAGGGACAGCCCCACCTCACCCCTCCACTTT
>TRBV30|TRBD1|once|TRBJ1-5
CACTQDRHNQPQHF
TGTGCCTGTACTCAGGACAGGCACAATCAGCCCCAGCATTTT
>TRBV5-8|.|.|TRBJ1-1
CASSLGTGLPNAAFF
TGTGCCAGCAGCTTGGGGACCGGACTCCCGAACGCGGCTTTCTTT
>TRBV7-9|.|.|TRBJ2-1
CASSLASGLLNEQFF
TGTGCCAGCAGCTTAGCCTCGGGACTCTTAAATGAGCAGTTCTTC
>TRBV18|TRBD1|.|TRBJ1-5
CASSPPGDRGNQPQHF
TGTGCCAGCTCACCACCAGGGGACAGGGGGAATCAGCCCCAGCATTTT